The 15 T cell receptor beta chains reported below all come from one sample, sequenced in a study of shared clonotypes between healthy human individuals (dated by TCRdb to 2019 to 2021). The library was built by means of the immunoSEQ multiplex PCR assay. TCRdb mirrors the immuneACCESS table, restricted to in-frame sequences. Some clones are absent from its copies; in checked studies, under half trace to an unresolved V gene, and the reason for the others is unknown. This sample comprises about 450,000 clones, around 79% of them detected only once. In total, the top ten clones hold about 12% of the sample. Sequencing was done on a sample of PBMCs. All receptors come from a woman between 35 and 50 years old in good health. Some clones in this sample may be carry-over from other donors' samples.

The gene calls are TRBV6-6 and TRBJ2-7; 8 nucleotides agree with TRBD1. Per germline, CDR1 MNHNY and CDR2 SVGAGI (reference sequence). Germline trimming cut 0 bases from V and 7 bases from J; bases unmatched to any gene: 8. This CDR3 region has 15 residues. CDR3 coding DNA: TGTGCCAGCAGTTACTCGGGGCAGGGGGCAAGGGAGCAGTACTTC. Translated, it gives CASSYSGQGAREQYF.

V and J are TRBV2 and TRBJ2-3, with TRBD1 as a possible D gene (6 bases). V shed 6 bases and J shed 3 bases, with 13 bases lying between them. In germline, CDR1 is SNHLY, CDR2 FYNNEI. This CDR3 spans 14 amino acids. This chain's CDR3 is CASRGDKSTDTQYF. The CDR3 DNA follows: TGTGCCAGCAGAGGGGACAAATCAACAGATACGCAGTATTTT. Based on the CDR3 plus reference TRBV2 and TRBJ2-3, the full variable domain is EPEVTQTPSHQVTQMGQEVILRCVPISNHLYFYWYRQILGQKVEFLVSFYNNEISEKSEIFDDQFSVERPDGSNFTLKIRSTKLEDSAMYFCASRGDKSTDTQYFGPGTRLTVL.

CDR3 amino acids: CASSVEGWDEQFF. Written as DNA, the CDR3 is TGTGCCAGCAGCGTAGAAGGGTGGGATGAGCAGTTCTTC. The chain joins TRBV9 to TRBJ2-1; no firm D call. Germline V gene data show CDR1 as SGDLS and CDR2 as YYNGEE. This CDR3 contains 13 residues. The V gene lost 0 bases and the J gene lost 8 bases, with 9 bases spanning the gap.

The rearrangement joins TRBV5-4 to TRBJ2-5, with TRBD1 matching 10 bases. After removal of 1 base from V and 6 bases from J, the junction contained 3 bases not matched to a gene. Germline CDR1 and CDR2: SGHNT and YYREEE (reference sequence). This CDR3 is 14 amino acids long. This chain's CDR3 is CASSLRQGAKTQYF. The CDR3, as DNA: TGTGCCAGCAGCTTGAGACAGGGGGCGAAGACCCAGTACTTC. Combining the CDR3 with reference TRBV5-4 and TRBJ2-5 gives the whole variable domain ETGVTQSPTHLIKTRGQQVTLRCSSQSGHNTVSWYQQALGQGPQFIFQYYREEENGRGNFPPRFSGLQFPNYSSELNVNALELDDSALYLCASSLRQGAKTQYFGPGTRLLVL.

The chain links TRBV7-2 to TRBJ2-7; 11 nucleotides align to TRBD2. Per germline, CDR1 SGHTA and CDR2 FQGNSA. The CDR3 length is 15 residues. The V gene end was trimmed by 5 bases and the J gene end by 2 bases; junction bases not matched to a gene: 5. The chain's CDR3 is CASSGGLAETYEQYF. DNA for the CDR3: TGTGCCAGCAGCGGGGGACTAGCGGAAACCTACGAGCAGTACTTC.

The chain links TRBV2 to TRBJ2-7; D might be TRBD1 (6 bases). CDR3 length: 14 residues. V was cut by 2 bases and J by 3 bases, with 11 bases left in between. Germline V CDR1 and CDR2: SNHLY, FYNNEI. CDR3 coding DNA: TGTGCCAGCAGTGAATTTGGACAGAACTACGAGCAGTACTTC. Residues: CASSEFGQNYEQYF. Full variable domain (remainder filled in from reference TRBV2 and TRBJ2-7): EPEVTQTPSHQVTQMGQEVILRCVPISNHLYFYWYRQILGQKVEFLVSFYNNEISEKSEIFDDQFSVERPDGSNFTLKIRSTKLEDSAMYFCASSEFGQNYEQYFGPGTRLTVT.

This clone occurred a few times. The rearrangement uses TRBV29-1 and TRBJ2-5; D is ambiguous. The length of the CDR3 is 15 residues. The V end lost 1 base, the J end lost 7 bases, and 19 bases lay between the germline ends. The germline V gene encodes CDR1 SQVTM and CDR2 ANQGSEA. The CDR3 nucleotides read TGCAGCGTTGAAGGACCGACCCGGGTTCGCGGGACCCAGTACTTC. Amino acids: CSVEGPTRVRGTQYF.

CDR3 amino acids: CATSRGGAGQPQHF. The CDR3, as DNA: TGTGCCACCAGCAGAGGGGGGGCGGGTCAGCCCCAGCATTTT. The chain recombines TRBV15 with TRBJ1-5; maybe TRBD1 (6 bases). The CDR3 is 14 residues long. Germline V gene data show CDR1 as LNHNV and CDR2 as YYDKDF (reference sequence). V shed 1 base and J shed 6 bases, with 10 bases lying between them.

As for this clone: This is likely an artifact of a read error, given a far larger clone one base away. This rearrangement joins TRBV4-3 to TRBJ2-7; possibly TRBD2 for D (6 bases). Germline V CDR1 and CDR2: LGHNA, YSLEER. The CDR3 has 13 residues. The chain's CDR3 is CVSSQGGYYEQYF. CDR3 nucleotides: TGCGTCAGCAGCCAAGGAGGGTACTACGAGCAGTACTTC.

The gene calls are TRBV5-4 and TRBJ1-2; D uncertain. The CDR3 has 14 residues. The germline V gene has CDR1 SGHNT and CDR2 YYREEE (reference sequence). V dropped 0 bases and J dropped 5 bases, with 11 bases sitting between them. DNA for the CDR3: TGTGCCAGCAGCTTGGAACTAGAGAGATATGGCTACACCTTC. It encodes CASSLELERYGYTF. The whole variable domain, remainder taken from reference TRBV5-4 and TRBJ1-2, is ETGVTQSPTHLIKTRGQQVTLRCSSQSGHNTVSWYQQALGQGPQFIFQYYREEENGRGNFPPRFSGLQFPNYSSELNVNALELDDSALYLCASSLELERYGYTFGSGTRLTVV.

The J gene is TRBJ1-4, the V gene TRBV2; 11 bases match TRBD1. Germline V gene data show CDR1 as SNHLY and CDR2 as FYNNEI. Losses at the gene ends were 6 bases for V and 2 bases for J; bases not matched to a gene: 11. The CDR3 runs to 18 residues. DNA of the CDR3: TGTGCCAGCAGCGGGACAGGGGGATCGTTTAGGACTAATGAAAAACTGTTTTTT. Its protein product is CASSGTGGSFRTNEKLFF.

The V and J genes are TRBV28 and TRBJ1-5, with 8 positions matching TRBD1. J was trimmed by 9 bases and V by 4 bases; bases with no gene match: 17. Germline V gives CDR1 MDHEN, CDR2 SYDVKM. The CDR3 spans 17 residues. The CDR3 spells CASSSRGLKDRARPQHF. CDR3 coding DNA: TGTGCCAGCAGTTCCCGAGGCCTAAAGGACAGGGCTCGGCCCCAGCATTTT.

V gene TRBV11-2 combines with J gene TRBJ2-7; 10 bases fit TRBD2. This CDR3 is 17 amino acids long. Germline V gene data show CDR1 as SGHAT and CDR2 as FQNNGV. V gave up 7 bases and J gave up 3 bases; unmatched junction bases: 15. CDR3 residues: CASNNPERGGPGYEQYF. The CDR3 coding sequence is TGTGCCAGCAACAACCCAGAGCGGGGGGGGCCAGGCTACGAGCAGTACTTC.

The chain combines TRBV5-4 with TRBJ2-1; the match to TRBD2 covers 7 bases. The CDR3 length is 17 residues. Germline-derived CDR1 and CDR2 are SGHNT and YYREEE (reference sequence). V lost 2 bases and J lost 4; bases outside the gene matches: 12. CDR3 sequence: CASSFNVPSGYYNEQFF. The CDR3 DNA reads TGTGCCAGCAGCTTTAACGTACCTAGCGGTTATTACAATGAGCAGTTCTTC.

Note on this clone: The same CDR3 is also encoded by other DNA sequences in this sample. This chain connects TRBV5-1 to TRBJ2-7; 10 nucleotides align to TRBD2. The CDR3 is made up of 14 amino acids. Trimming took 4 bases from V and 3 from J; bases not matched to a gene: 4. Germline V gene sequence: CDR1 SGHRS, CDR2 YFSETQ. The CDR3: CASSPGLASYEQYF. DNA for the CDR3: TGCGCCAGCAGCCCGGGACTAGCGAGCTACGAGCAGTACTTC.